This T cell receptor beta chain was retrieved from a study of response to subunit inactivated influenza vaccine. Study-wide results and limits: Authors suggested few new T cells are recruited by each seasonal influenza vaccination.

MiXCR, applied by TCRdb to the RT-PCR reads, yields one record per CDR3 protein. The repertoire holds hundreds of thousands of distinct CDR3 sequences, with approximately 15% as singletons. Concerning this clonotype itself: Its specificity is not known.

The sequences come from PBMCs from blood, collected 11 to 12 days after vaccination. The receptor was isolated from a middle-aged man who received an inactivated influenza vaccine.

CDR3 loop: CASRNRGLYGYTF. CDR3 bases: TGTGCCAGCAGAAACAGGGGGCTCTATGGCTACACCTTC. V usage is TRBV12-3 or TRBV12-4 and J usage is TRBJ1-2; 9 nucleotides match TRBD1. J was trimmed by 4 bases and V by 6 bases; bases with no gene match: 3. The CDR3 spans 13 residues.